Reported below is one T cell receptor beta chain. This sample was included in a study of monozygotic twins with inflammatory bowel disease. TCRdb re-called the 5' RACE reads, yielding one record per CDR3 amino acid sequence without DNA. The repertoire table contains around 380,000 distinct CDR3 sequences. Germline CDR1 reads ENHRY; CDR2 reads SYGVKD. The CDR3 has 17 residues. Sequenced input: blood. V gene TRBV10-3 combines with J gene TRBJ2-1; absent DNA, TCRdb's TRBD2 call cannot be checked. The source is a human donor with ulcerative colitis or Crohn's disease, or a healthy co-twin of an affected twin (not recorded which). The CDR3 reads CAISSDFLAGEGNEQFF.